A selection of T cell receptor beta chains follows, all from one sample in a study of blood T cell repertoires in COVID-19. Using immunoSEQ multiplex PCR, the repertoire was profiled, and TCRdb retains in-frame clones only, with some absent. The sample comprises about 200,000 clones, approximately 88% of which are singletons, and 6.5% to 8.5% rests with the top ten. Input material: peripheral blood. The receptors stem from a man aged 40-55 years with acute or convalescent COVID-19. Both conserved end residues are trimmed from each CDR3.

cdr3_aa: ASSLVIKETQY; v_call: TRBV7-9; cdr3_length: 11; j_call: TRBJ2-5
cdr3_aa: AWNPGQGNQPQH; v_call: TRBV30; cdr3_length: 12; j_call: TRBJ1-5
cdr3_aa: ASSLGDSGVRTEAF; v_call: TRBV11-2; cdr3_length: 14; j_call: TRBJ1-1
cdr3_aa: ASSTGTGAQGTGELF; v_call: TRBV10-1; cdr3_length: 15; j_call: TRBJ2-2
cdr3_aa: ASSTGLAGGNEQF; v_call: TRBV10-1; cdr3_length: 13; j_call: TRBJ2-1
cdr3_aa: ASRRTGTDEQY; v_call: TRBV19; cdr3_length: 11; j_call: TRBJ2-7
cdr3_aa: ASSSGVGNQPQH; v_call: TRBV28; cdr3_length: 12; j_call: TRBJ1-5
cdr3_aa: ASSLFSGGRAGELF; v_call: TRBV7-6; cdr3_length: 14; j_call: TRBJ2-2
cdr3_aa: AISERTAINYGYT; v_call: TRBV10-3; cdr3_length: 13; j_call: TRBJ1-2
cdr3_aa: ASSLERAYGYT; v_call: TRBV5-1; cdr3_length: 11; j_call: TRBJ1-2
cdr3_aa: ASTRGETQY; v_call: TRBV18; cdr3_length: 9; j_call: TRBJ2-5
cdr3_aa: ASSWGTRTEAF; v_call: TRBV6-5; cdr3_length: 11; j_call: TRBJ1-1
cdr3_aa: ASSPSAGSSYNEQF; v_call: TRBV18; cdr3_length: 14; j_call: TRBJ2-1
cdr3_aa: ASSVGWATGELF; v_call: TRBV9; cdr3_length: 12; j_call: TRBJ2-2
cdr3_aa: ASSDISQITGTGELF; v_call: TRBV2; cdr3_length: 15; j_call: TRBJ2-2
cdr3_aa: ASSTYRVNLPYEQY; v_call: TRBV5-6; cdr3_length: 14; j_call: TRBJ2-7
cdr3_aa: ATSRGRSGSYNSPLH; v_call: TRBV15; cdr3_length: 15; j_call: TRBJ1-6
cdr3_aa: ASSVRGTNTGELF; v_call: TRBV9; cdr3_length: 13; j_call: TRBJ2-2
cdr3_aa: AWSPSRDLH; v_call: TRBV30; cdr3_length: 9; j_call: TRBJ1-6
cdr3_aa: ASSPLADSNQPQH; v_call: TRBV18; cdr3_length: 13; j_call: TRBJ1-5
cdr3_aa: ASSLTGVSTEAF; v_call: TRBV7-9; cdr3_length: 12; j_call: TRBJ1-1
cdr3_aa: ASSDGQGGVPQH; v_call: TRBV6-1; cdr3_length: 12; j_call: TRBJ1-5
cdr3_aa: ASSLGGGNTYNEQF; v_call: TRBV7-3; cdr3_length: 14; j_call: TRBJ2-1
cdr3_aa: ASSQKTSGVRSANIQY; v_call: TRBV3-1/TRBV3-2; cdr3_length: 16; j_call: TRBJ2-4
cdr3_aa: ASRLPGLAACTDTQY; v_call: TRBV11-3; cdr3_length: 15; j_call: TRBJ2-3
cdr3_aa: ASSRTAGVQDEKLF; v_call: TRBV4-2; cdr3_length: 14; j_call: TRBJ1-4
cdr3_aa: ASSYGGTDTQY; v_call: TRBV3-1/TRBV3-2; cdr3_length: 11; j_call: TRBJ2-3
cdr3_aa: ASSLAPSGPHEQF; v_call: TRBV7-2; cdr3_length: 13; j_call: TRBJ2-1
cdr3_aa: ASSQGRATAEAF; v_call: TRBV4-1; cdr3_length: 12; j_call: TRBJ1-1
cdr3_aa: ASSYTQRGGETQY; v_call: TRBV6-5; cdr3_length: 13; j_call: TRBJ2-5
cdr3_aa: ASSLTPGGSEQY; v_call: TRBV7-3; cdr3_length: 12; j_call: TRBJ2-7
cdr3_aa: ASSLAGLNEKLF; v_call: TRBV5-1; cdr3_length: 12; j_call: TRBJ1-4
cdr3_aa: ASSLTGGLGNSPLH; v_call: TRBV6-5; cdr3_length: 14; j_call: TRBJ1-6
cdr3_aa: ASSPPGLAYEQY; v_call: TRBV7-9; cdr3_length: 12; j_call: TRBJ2-7
cdr3_aa: ASSVTGTAFTGELF; v_call: TRBV28; cdr3_length: 14; j_call: TRBJ2-2
cdr3_aa: ASSLDRNTGELF; v_call: TRBV7-6; cdr3_length: 12; j_call: TRBJ2-2
cdr3_aa: ASTTTYRGSTEAF; v_call: TRBV19; cdr3_length: 13; j_call: TRBJ1-1
cdr3_aa: ASSFQGKKRVSYEQY; v_call: TRBV28; cdr3_length: 15; j_call: TRBJ2-7
cdr3_aa: ASSLGGGASGSQETQY; v_call: TRBV7-9; cdr3_length: 16; j_call: TRBJ2-5
cdr3_aa: AISPTENTEAF; v_call: TRBV10-3; cdr3_length: 11; j_call: TRBJ1-1
cdr3_aa: ASSSGTVSYNEQF; v_call: TRBV13; cdr3_length: 13; j_call: TRBJ2-1